This T cell receptor beta chain was observed in a study of blood T cell repertoires in COVID-19. The table came from immunoSEQ multiplex PCR; TCRdb's copy has only in-frame clones and leaves some out. The profile shows some 320,000 clones, roughly 85% of them singletons. The CDR3 runs to 15 residues. Germline CDR1 is SGHNT and CDR2 is YYREEE (reference sequence). Trimming stripped 4 bases from V and 2 bases from J, with 16 bases between. The count of this clone is one. V is TRBV5-4 and J is TRBJ2-7, with D tentatively TRBD1 (7 bases). The sequence was obtained from a human donor in a cohort sampled during active COVID-19. The sample comprised peripheral blood. The CDR3 coding sequence is TGTGCCAGCAGCGGCCGGGTCAGGGGGGCCTACGAGCAGTACTTC. Amino acids: CASSGRVRGAYEQYF.